The 10 T cell receptor beta chains given below trace back to one sample, sequenced in a study of blood T cell repertoires in COVID-19. The table came from immunoSEQ multiplex PCR; TCRdb's copy has only in-frame clones and leaves some out. The table shows roughly 18,000 clones, with 85% to 90% occurring only once. Specimen: peripheral blood. Receptors originate from an older woman with active COVID-19.

The V and J genes are TRBV5-1 and TRBJ2-7, with 7 bases aligning to TRBD1. The CDR3 has 14 amino acids. Germline V gene sequence: CDR1 SGHRS, CDR2 YFSETQ. J was trimmed by 4 bases and V by 0 bases; bases with no gene match: 4. The CDR3: CASSLEGQTYEQYF. CDR3 sequence (DNA): TGCGCCAGCAGCTTGGAGGGACAGACGTACGAGCAGTACTTC.

This sequence joins TRBV10-3 and TRBJ2-2; the match to TRBD2 covers 8 bases. With 0 bases clipped from V and 7 bases from J, the junction kept 4 bases outside the gene matches. Germline V gene sequence: CDR1 ENHRY, CDR2 SYGVKD. This CDR3 region has 15 residues. The CDR3 DNA follows: TGTGCCATCAGTGAGTCGCGGGCGGGAGGCGGGGAGCTGTTTTTT. Protein: CAISESRAGGGELFF.

The V gene is TRBV5-1, the J gene TRBJ2-7, with a possible D match to TRBD2 (5 bases). V lost 0 bases and J lost 3, with 10 bases in between. CDR3 length: 14 residues. From germline, CDR1 is SGHRS and CDR2 YFSETQ. CDR3: CASSLESGLYEQYF. The CDR3 DNA reads TGCGCCAGCAGCTTGGAGAGCGGCCTCTACGAGCAGTACTTC.

The chain couples TRBV3-1 (or the pseudogene TRBV3-2) to TRBJ2-1; D remains unclear. There are 11 residues in the CDR3. Germline-derived CDR1 and CDR2 are LGHDT and YNNKEL (reference sequence). The V end was cut by 5 bases, the J end by 10 bases, with 9 bases between. The chain's CDR3 is CASSGRGEQFF. The CDR3 DNA sequence: TGTGCCAGCAGCGGTCGCGGAGAGCAGTTCTTC.

The J gene is TRBJ1-2, the V gene TRBV12-3 or TRBV12-4, with 9 bases that match TRBD1. The CDR3 runs to 13 residues. J was trimmed by 7 bases and V by 6 bases; bases with no gene match: 6. DNA for the CDR3: TGTGCCAGCAGCCCCACAGGGGGCAGTGGCTACACCTTC. This translates into CASSPTGGSGYTF.

The chain couples TRBV19 to TRBJ2-6; maybe TRBD1 (5 bases). The CDR3 is made up of 15 amino acids. Trimming cost V 5 bases and J 4 bases, with 12 bases left between them. The germline CDR1 and CDR2 sequences are LNHDA and SQIVND (reference sequence). The CDR3 nucleotides read TGTGCCAGTAGTCGCGACAGTAACGGGGCCAACGTCCTGACTTTC. Amino acid sequence: CASSRDSNGANVLTF.

This clone was counted only a few times. This chain connects TRBV5-1 to TRBJ2-1; 8 bases map to TRBD1. This CDR3 is built from 16 residues. The trim removed 4 bases at V and 4 bases at J, leaving 10 bases unmatched. In germline, CDR1 is SGHRS, CDR2 YFSETQ. The CDR3 region has the DNA TGCGCCAGCAGCCCGGACAGGGAAAATCGTTACAATGAGCAGTTCTTC. Translating gives CASSPDRENRYNEQFF.

J is TRBJ1-5 and V is TRBV5-8; TRBD1 matches 7 bases. CDR1 is SGHTS and CDR2 is YDEGEE in the germline V gene. The CDR3 is 16 amino acids. The trim removed 4 bases at V and 0 bases at J, leaving 7 bases unmatched. CDR3 nucleotides: TGTGCCAGCAGCCTCAGACAGGGAAATAGCAATCAGCCCCAGCATTTT. Its protein product is CASSLRQGNSNQPQHF.

The V and J genes are TRBV6-5 and TRBJ1-6; 7 nucleotides align to TRBD1. The length of the CDR3 is 14 residues. From germline, CDR1 is MNHEY and CDR2 SVGAGI. With V trimmed by 11 bases and J by 1 base, 5 bases remained unmatched. As DNA, the CDR3 is TGTGCCGGACAGGTTGGGTCCTATAATTCACCCCTCCACTTT. Protein sequence: CAGQVGSYNSPLHF.

The rearrangement joins TRBV2 to TRBJ1-1; D ambiguous. Trimming removed 5 bases from V and 1 base from J, with 20 bases in between. Germline-derived CDR1 and CDR2 are SNHLY and FYNNEI. The CDR3 is 17 amino acids. CDR3 nucleotide sequence: TGTGCCAGCAGTCCTACTAAAGGTGGGAGTGGGAACACTGAAGCTTTCTTT. The encoded protein is CASSPTKGGSGNTEAFF. Filled out from reference TRBV2 and TRBJ1-1, the complete variable domain reads EPEVTQTPSHQVTQMGQEVILRCVPISNHLYFYWYRQILGQKVEFLVSFYNNEISEKSEIFDDQFSVERPDGSNFTLKIRSTKLEDSAMYFCASSPTKGGSGNTEAFFGQGTRLTVV.